Listed below are T cell receptor beta chains from one sample, sequenced in a study of blood T cell repertoires in COVID-19. Using immunoSEQ multiplex PCR, the repertoire was profiled, and TCRdb retains in-frame clones only, with some absent. The profile shows 150,000 to 200,000 clones, more than 75% of them singletons. The sequencing sample was made of peripheral blood. These receptors all stem from a woman aged 80 or over with COVID-19, enrolled during active disease. Each CDR3 is given with its conserved first and last residue. The order of the fields is J gene, clone size, D gene, V gene, CDR3 protein, CDR3 DNA. D genes are given only for firm matches. Clone size is shown for a subset of rows, as once, few, many or a class of expanded clone.

j_call: TRBJ1-1; clone_size: -; d_call: -; v_call: TRBV28; cdr3_aa: CASSLFGRGNTEAFF; cdr3_nt: TGTGCCAGCAGTTTGTTTGGACGGGGGAACACTGAAGCTTTCTTT
j_call: TRBJ2-5; clone_size: -; d_call: TRBD2; v_call: TRBV7-2; cdr3_aa: CASSLGGSGRETQYF; cdr3_nt: TGTGCCAGCAGCTTAGGCGGTAGCGGGAGAGAGACCCAGTACTTC
j_call: TRBJ1-5; clone_size: once; d_call: -; v_call: TRBV28; cdr3_aa: CASSLASGLIGQPQHF; cdr3_nt: TGTGCCAGCAGTTTAGCTTCCGGGTTAATCGGGCAGCCCCAGCATTTT
j_call: TRBJ2-6; clone_size: -; d_call: -; v_call: TRBV7-2; cdr3_aa: CASSFAARVSGANVLTF; cdr3_nt: TGTGCCAGCAGCTTCGCGGCGAGGGTTTCGGGGGCCAACGTCCTGACTTTC
j_call: TRBJ1-5; clone_size: many; d_call: TRBD1; v_call: TRBV6-5; cdr3_aa: CAIGGTVNQPQHF; cdr3_nt: TGTGCCATCGGCGGGACAGTCAATCAGCCCCAGCATTTT
j_call: TRBJ1-1; clone_size: -; d_call: -; v_call: TRBV28; cdr3_aa: CASRPPVERSTEAFF; cdr3_nt: TGTGCCAGCAGGCCTCCCGTTGAAAGGAGCACTGAAGCTTTCTTT
j_call: TRBJ1-5; clone_size: -; d_call: -; v_call: TRBV6-6; cdr3_aa: CASMAGNQPQHF; cdr3_nt: TGTGCCAGCATGGCAGGGAACCAGCCCCAGCATTTT
j_call: TRBJ2-2; clone_size: -; d_call: -; v_call: TRBV10-3; cdr3_aa: CAISAYSTGELFF; cdr3_nt: TGTGCCATCAGTGCGTACAGCACCGGGGAGCTGTTTTTT
j_call: TRBJ1-1; clone_size: -; d_call: -; v_call: TRBV7-9; cdr3_aa: CASSPPGGGGTPEAFF; cdr3_nt: TGTGCCAGCAGCCCGCCGGGGGGTGGTGGGACCCCTGAAGCTTTCTTT
j_call: TRBJ1-1; clone_size: -; d_call: -; v_call: TRBV27; cdr3_aa: CASRISQANTEAFF; cdr3_nt: TGTGCCAGCAGGATATCCCAGGCGAACACTGAAGCTTTCTTT
j_call: TRBJ2-4; clone_size: -; d_call: TRBD2; v_call: TRBV9; cdr3_aa: CASSETSGTNIQYF; cdr3_nt: TGTGCCAGCAGCGAGACTAGCGGGACTAACATTCAGTACTTC
j_call: TRBJ2-3; clone_size: -; d_call: TRBD2; v_call: TRBV7-6; cdr3_aa: CASSPTSGGTTDTQYF; cdr3_nt: TGTGCCAGCAGCCCGACTAGCGGGGGGACCACAGATACGCAGTATTTT
j_call: TRBJ1-5; clone_size: -; d_call: -; v_call: TRBV19; cdr3_aa: CASSSGGFNQPQHF; cdr3_nt: TGTGCCAGTAGTTCGGGGGGATTCAATCAGCCCCAGCATTTT
j_call: TRBJ2-5; clone_size: -; d_call: TRBD1; v_call: TRBV3-1/TRBV3-2; cdr3_aa: CASSWTGQETQYF; cdr3_nt: TGTGCCAGCAGCTGGACAGGACAAGAGACCCAGTACTTC
j_call: TRBJ2-5; clone_size: -; d_call: TRBD2; v_call: TRBV6-2/TRBV6-3; cdr3_aa: CASSYSNSGIKETQYF; cdr3_nt: TGTGCCAGCAGTTACTCGAATAGCGGGATAAAAGAGACCCAGTACTTC
j_call: TRBJ1-6; clone_size: -; d_call: -; v_call: TRBV2; cdr3_aa: CASSEMRQENSPLHF; cdr3_nt: TGTGCCAGCAGTGAAATGAGACAGGAGAATTCACCCCTCCACTTT
j_call: TRBJ2-7; clone_size: -; d_call: -; v_call: TRBV18; cdr3_aa: CASSPSGVNYEQYF; cdr3_nt: TGTGCCAGCTCACCCTCCGGGGTAAATTACGAGCAGTACTTC
j_call: TRBJ1-6; clone_size: few; d_call: TRBD1; v_call: TRBV7-2; cdr3_aa: CASRPYTGQGVNSPLHF; cdr3_nt: TGTGCCAGCAGACCCTACACGGGACAGGGGGTGAATTCACCCCTCCACTTT
j_call: TRBJ2-7; clone_size: -; d_call: -; v_call: TRBV6-5; cdr3_aa: CASRPPGVGYEQYF; cdr3_nt: TGTGCCAGCAGACCACCGGGGGTTGGCTACGAGCAGTACTTC
j_call: TRBJ2-7; clone_size: -; d_call: TRBD1; v_call: TRBV6-5; cdr3_aa: CASFNRGRGSYEQYF; cdr3_nt: TGTGCCAGCTTCAACAGGGGGCGCGGGTCCTACGAGCAGTACTTC
j_call: TRBJ2-3; clone_size: -; d_call: -; v_call: TRBV7-2; cdr3_aa: CASSISDTQYF; cdr3_nt: TGTGCCAGCAGTATCTCGGATACGCAGTATTTT
j_call: TRBJ2-3; clone_size: -; d_call: -; v_call: TRBV28; cdr3_aa: CASRVRVGSGTDTQYF; cdr3_nt: TGTGCCAGCAGGGTGAGGGTCGGGAGTGGCACAGATACGCAGTATTTT
j_call: TRBJ2-7; clone_size: -; d_call: TRBD2; v_call: TRBV5-1; cdr3_aa: CASSFRSGISSKTYEQYF; cdr3_nt: TGCGCCAGCAGCTTCCGGAGCGGGATCTCAAGTAAGACCTACGAGCAGTACTTC
j_call: TRBJ2-3; clone_size: -; d_call: -; v_call: TRBV5-6; cdr3_aa: CASSFGRNTQYF; cdr3_nt: TGTGCCAGCAGCTTTGGGCGAAATACGCAGTATTTT
j_call: TRBJ1-2; clone_size: -; d_call: -; v_call: TRBV4-2; cdr3_aa: CASSQEGGNGYTF; cdr3_nt: TGTGCCAGCAGCCAAGAGGGGGGGAATGGCTACACCTTC
j_call: TRBJ2-2; clone_size: -; d_call: -; v_call: TRBV5-1; cdr3_aa: CASSPGGAGTGELFF; cdr3_nt: TGCGCCAGCTCGCCGGGGGGCGCGGGGACCGGGGAGCTGTTTTTT
j_call: TRBJ1-1; clone_size: -; d_call: TRBD1; v_call: TRBV6-2/TRBV6-3; cdr3_aa: CASSYAAFGQAVEAFF; cdr3_nt: TGTGCCAGCAGTTACGCCGCTTTCGGACAGGCCGTTGAAGCTTTCTTT
j_call: TRBJ1-5; clone_size: -; d_call: -; v_call: TRBV2; cdr3_aa: CASSQGVNSNQPQHF; cdr3_nt: TGTGCCAGCAGCCAGGGCGTGAATAGCAATCAGCCCCAGCATTTT